This entry concerns a single TCR beta chain. The antigen is undetermined. The data derive from a study of CD8 T cells in Susac syndrome. Reverse transcription of about 0.45 to 1 ug RNA was carried out with random hexamers. TCRdb re-derived calls from the immunoSEQ multiplex PCR reads in MiXCR, one entry per CDR3 protein. The table has about 190,000 distinct CDR3 sequences, approximately 95% seen once. Whole-study findings and limits: Among people with Susac, CD8+ clonal expansion was greatest in TEMRA cells and active patients.

There are 15 residues in the CDR3. V was pared by 3 bases and J by 4 bases, with 7 bases of the junction left unmatched. Germline V gene data show CDR1 as SGDLS and CDR2 as YYNGEE. V gene TRBV9 combines with J gene TRBJ2-3; TRBD1 agrees at 8 bases. The sequence came from a human donor with Susac syndrome. The sequencing sample was made of CD8+ T cells from PBMCs. CDR3 sequence: CASSAQGVDADTQYF. Written as DNA, the CDR3 is TGTGCCAGCAGCGCACAGGGGGTCGATGCAGATACGCAGTATTTT.